The 26 T cell receptor beta chains given below trace back to one sample, sequenced in a study of OX40 agonist ivuxolimab in advanced cancers. TCRdb's copy holds only in-frame clones and misses some; the assay was immunoSEQ multiplex PCR. Of 25,000 to 30,000 clones detected, 80% to 85% appear once; the ten largest clones hold 15% to 20%. This specimen was CD4+ or CD8+ T cells sorted from blood, taken in a trial of the OX40 agonist ivuxolimab. The receptors come from an adult with an advanced solid tumor such as melanoma, head and neck, liver or kidney cancer.

The chain links TRBV30 to TRBJ1-2; TRBD1 agrees at 11 bases. This CDR3 spans 13 amino acids. Germline V gives CDR1 GTSNPN, CDR2 SVGIG (reference sequence). J was trimmed by 3 bases and V by 5 bases; bases with no gene match: 2. The CDR3 spells CAWGTGGYYGYTF. CDR3 bases: TGTGCCTGGGGGACAGGGGGATACTATGGCTACACCTTC.

The chain uses TRBV13 and TRBJ2-1, with 10 nucleotides matching TRBD2. This CDR3 is 15 amino acids long. With 5 bases clipped from V and 5 bases from J, the junction kept 6 bases outside the gene matches. Germline V lookup: CDR1 PRHDT, CDR2 FYEKMQ (reference sequence). The CDR3 DNA is TGTGCCAGCAGCACAAGCGGGGGGGCTGACAATGAGCAGTTCTTC. Its translation: CASSTSGGADNEQFF.

This chain links TRBV27 with TRBJ2-7, with D perhaps matching TRBD2 (8 bases). With 2 bases removed from V and 7 bases from J, the gap between germline ends came to 21 bases. Germline CDR1 MNHEY, CDR2 SMNVEV (reference sequence). This CDR3 has 16 amino acids. The CDR3 here is CASSLNRGLVLGEQYF. The CDR3 DNA reads as TGTGCCAGCAGTTTAAACAGGGGACTAGTCCTCGGTGAGCAGTACTTC.

This sequence joins TRBV11-2 and TRBJ2-7, with TRBD1 matching 8 bases. Germline V gene data show CDR1 as SGHAT and CDR2 as FQNNGV. The V gene end was trimmed by 2 bases and the J gene end by 3 bases; junction bases not matched to a gene: 6. The CDR3 runs 15 residues. Here the CDR3 DNA reads TGTGCCAGCAGCTTATCTCCAGGGGGCGTCTACGAGCAGTACTTC. As protein: CASSLSPGGVYEQYF. The full variable domain, with the rest looked up from reference TRBV11-2 and TRBJ2-7, is EAGVAQSPRYKIIEKRQSVAFWCNPISGHATLYWYQQILGQGPKLLIQFQNNGVVDDSQLPKDRFSAERLKGVDSTLKIQPAKLEDSAVYLCASSLSPGGVYEQYFGPGTRLTVT.

The chain combines TRBV9 with TRBJ2-7; no firm D call. The CDR3 covers 13 residues. Germline lookup yields CDR1 SGDLS and CDR2 YYNGEE. Trimming took 0 bases from V and 1 from J, leaving 5 bases between them. CDR3 sequence reads: CASSVAGSYEQYF. For the CDR3, the DNA is TGTGCCAGCAGCGTAGCTGGGTCCTACGAGCAGTACTTC.

This sequence joins TRBV6-5 and TRBJ2-7, with D tentatively TRBD1 (6 bases). Germline V gene sequence: CDR1 MNHEY, CDR2 SVGAGI. This CDR3 spans 13 amino acids. The V end was cut by 6 bases, the J end by 4 bases, with 13 bases between. The CDR3 loop is CASSPGQLYEQYF. In DNA, the CDR3 is TGTGCCAGCAGCCCCGGACAGTTGTACGAGCAGTACTTC.

This clone was detected a few times. The chain employs TRBV6-6 and TRBJ1-6, with D uncertain. This CDR3 contains 13 residues. Between the trimmed V and J ends, which lost 2 bases and 7 bases, there was a span of 6 bases. Germline V gene sequence: CDR1 MNHNY, CDR2 SVGAGI (reference sequence). CDR3 amino acids: CASSYGANSPLHF. In nucleotides, the CDR3 is TGTGCCAGCAGTTACGGTGCAAATTCACCCCTCCACTTT.

The chain recombines TRBV7-8 with TRBJ2-5, with no clear D. V gave up 0 bases and J gave up 0 bases, with 8 bases separating them. The CDR3 has 15 amino acids. Germline lookup yields CDR1 SGHVS and CDR2 FQNEAQ. The CDR3 coding sequence is TGTGCCAGCAGCTTAGCCCCGACGAACCAAGAGACCCAGTACTTC. It codes for CASSLAPTNQETQYF.

The genes are TRBV27 and TRBJ1-2; the D gene is possibly TRBD1 (6 bases). Deletions cut 5 bases from V and 8 bases from J, with 18 bases between. CDR1 is MNHEY and CDR2 is SMNVEV in the germline V gene (reference sequence). This CDR3 is 14 amino acids long. The CDR3 DNA reads as TGTGCCAGCAGTGGGGACGGGGGCTTTAAGGGCTACACCTTC. It specifies CASSGDGGFKGYTF.

The V call is TRBV7-9, the J call TRBJ2-2, with 9 positions matching TRBD1. Germline V lookup: CDR1 SEHNR, CDR2 FQNEAQ (reference sequence). J lost 3 bases, V lost 6 bases, and 5 bases had no gene match. This CDR3 comprises 15 residues. CDR3 coding DNA: TGTGCCAGCAGACCTGACAGGGGGGACACCGGGGAGCTGTTTTTT. Amino acid sequence: CASRPDRGDTGELFF.

J is TRBJ2-7 and V is TRBV16; D is unclear. Germline lookup yields CDR1 KGHSY and CDR2 FQNENV. V was trimmed by 2 bases and J by 3 bases, leaving 5 bases between them. The CDR3 spans 12 residues. CDR3 amino acids: CASSQQVYEQYF. The CDR3 DNA is TGTGCCAGCAGCCAACAAGTCTACGAGCAGTACTTC.

The chain joins TRBV6-1 to TRBJ2-1; D is possibly TRBD1 (6 bases). V dropped 5 bases and J dropped 1 base, with 12 bases sitting between them. The CDR3 loop spans 15 amino acids. Germline CDR1 is MNHNS and CDR2 is SASEGT. In nucleotides, the CDR3 is TGTGCCAGCAGTCCCCGAGGACAGTCCTACAATGAGCAGTTCTTC. This sequence encodes CASSPRGQSYNEQFF.

The chain carries TRBV11-2 and TRBJ2-1; TRBD2 agrees at 7 bases. CDR1 is SGHAT, CDR2 FQNNGV, per germline. Trimming took 5 bases from V and 8 from J; bases not matched to a gene: 15. The CDR3 spans 16 residues. The CDR3 DNA sequence: TGTGCCAGCAGCCCAAGCCAGAGACTAGCCGGGGATGAGCAGTTCTTC. This encodes CASSPSQRLAGDEQFF.

This chain links TRBV11-2 with TRBJ2-3; TRBD1 matches 10 bases. Trimming removed 3 bases from V and 3 bases from J; junction bases left unmatched: 0. The germline CDR1 and CDR2 sequences are SGHAT and FQNNGV. This CDR3 contains 14 residues. Here the CDR3 reads CASSLGQGTDTQYF. Written as DNA, the CDR3 is TGTGCCAGCAGCTTGGGACAGGGGACAGATACGCAGTATTTT. Full variable domain (remainder filled in from reference TRBV11-2 and TRBJ2-3): EAGVAQSPRYKIIEKRQSVAFWCNPISGHATLYWYQQILGQGPKLLIQFQNNGVVDDSQLPKDRFSAERLKGVDSTLKIQPAKLEDSAVYLCASSLGQGTDTQYFGPGTRLTVL.

This clone was observed a handful of times. The gene calls are TRBV5-6 and TRBJ2-3; no definite D call. Trimming cost V 4 bases and J 5 bases, with 5 bases left between them. CDR1 and CDR2 from the germline V gene are SGHDT and YYEEEE. The CDR3 is 11 residues long. The DNA of the CDR3 is TGTGCCAGCAGCCAACTAGATACGCAGTATTTT. It translates to CASSQLDTQYF.

This clone is medium-sized (0.01 to 0.1%). This chain uses TRBV15 with TRBJ2-2; 10 bases are shared with TRBD1. Trimming at V came to 3 bases and at J to 3 bases, leaving 1 base not matched to a gene. The CDR3 runs 15 residues. Germline-derived CDR1 and CDR2 are LNHNV and YYDKDF (reference sequence). DNA of the CDR3: TGTGCCACCAGCAGCGGACAGGGGGACACCGGGGAGCTGTTTTTT. Protein product: CATSSGQGDTGELFF.

This clone was counted between two and nine times. The chain employs TRBV21-1 and TRBJ1-1; the DNA was not used to check the table's D call, TRBD1. TRBV21-1 is classified as a pseudogene. This CDR3 spans 14 amino acids. Here the CDR3 reads CASRLQGANTEAFF. The DNA of the CDR3 is TGTGCCAGCAGACTACAGGGGGCGAACACTGAAGCTTTCTTT.

The chain recombines TRBV5-6 with TRBJ2-1, with a tentative D call TRBD2 (7 bases). The V gene's germline CDR1 is SGHDT and CDR2 YYEEEE. The CDR3 is 13 amino acids. The germline V and J ends were trimmed by 6 bases and 6 bases, with 13 bases remaining between them. The CDR3, as DNA: TGTGCCAGCACCTCGGGGGGCATCAATGAGCAGTTCTTC. Amino acids: CASTSGGINEQFF.

This chain links TRBV5-1 with TRBJ1-4; D is ambiguous. Germline V gene sequence: CDR1 SGHRS, CDR2 YFSETQ. This CDR3 is built from 15 residues. The germline V and J ends were trimmed by 1 base and 7 bases, with 14 bases remaining between them. CDR3 DNA: TGCGCCAGCAGCTTGTTAGGGAATCGGGGTGAAAAACTGTTTTTT. It translates to CASSLLGNRGEKLFF.

The gene calls are TRBV7-2 and TRBJ2-3, with TRBD1 matching 11 bases. The trim removed 5 bases at V and 12 bases at J, leaving 4 bases unmatched. Germline V gene sequence: CDR1 SGHTA, CDR2 FQGNSA. The CDR3 contains 12 residues. The CDR3 DNA sequence: TGTGCCAGCAGCCCCGGACAGGGGGCCCAGTATTTT. It encodes CASSPGQGAQYF.

The chain joins TRBV19 to TRBJ1-2, with 7 bases aligning to TRBD1. The CDR3 spans 16 residues. V trimming: 4 bases; J trimming: 1 base; junction bases outside the gene matches: 9. Per germline, CDR1 LNHDA and CDR2 SQIVND (reference sequence). CDR3 protein: CASSTVLTGSNYGYTF. The CDR3 coding sequence is TGTGCCAGTAGTACTGTCTTGACAGGGAGTAACTATGGCTACACCTTC.

This chain connects TRBV9 to TRBJ1-2; D gene unclear. V lost 3 bases and J lost 0, with 15 bases in between. This CDR3 contains 16 residues. Germline CDR1 reads SGDLS; CDR2 reads YYNGEE. In nucleotides, the CDR3 is TGTGCCAGCAGCGCCCAGAGGGTCTATTCTAACTATGGCTACACCTTC. It is translated as CASSAQRVYSNYGYTF.

The rearrangement uses TRBV7-9 and TRBJ2-1, with TRBD2 matching over 8 bases. With 3 bases clipped from V and 0 bases from J, the junction kept 1 base outside the gene matches. The CDR3 totals 15 residues. Germline CDR1 SEHNR, CDR2 FQNEAQ (reference sequence). This CDR3 is CASSFTSGSYNEQFF. CDR3 bases: TGTGCCAGCAGCTTCACTAGCGGCTCCTACAATGAGCAGTTCTTC.

The genes are TRBV7-8 and TRBJ2-2, with D hard to call. Deletions cut 1 base from V and 0 bases from J, with 6 bases between. Germline V gene data show CDR1 as SGHVS and CDR2 as FQNEAQ. This CDR3 comprises 15 residues. CDR3 DNA: TGTGCCAGCAGCTTAGAATACACGAACACCGGGGAGCTGTTTTTT. Protein product: CASSLEYTNTGELFF.

The gene calls are TRBV5-5 and TRBJ2-7; D gene ambiguous. Germline CDR1 reads SGHKS; CDR2 reads YYEKEE (reference sequence). V was pared by 7 bases and J by 0 bases, with 8 bases between. This CDR3 is 12 amino acids long. The CDR3: CASHSSSYEQYF. The CDR3 DNA reads as TGTGCCAGCCACTCGAGCTCCTACGAGCAGTACTTC. The full variable domain, rest sourced from reference TRBV5-5 and TRBJ2-7, is DAGVTQSPTHLIKTRGQQVTLRCSPISGHKSVSWYQQVLGQGPQFIFQYYEKEERGRGNFPDRFSARQFPNYSSELNVNALLLGDSALYLCASHSSSYEQYFGPGTRLTVT.

The chain carries TRBV7-9 and TRBJ2-7; D may be TRBD1 (6 bases). Germline V CDR1 and CDR2: SEHNR, FQNEAQ (reference sequence). V shed 5 bases and J shed 3 bases, with 17 bases lying between them. The CDR3 spans 15 residues. CDR3 nucleotide sequence: TGTGCCAGCAGCCTATCGTCGGCAGGGGACTACGAGCAGTACTTC. Translation: CASSLSSAGDYEQYF.